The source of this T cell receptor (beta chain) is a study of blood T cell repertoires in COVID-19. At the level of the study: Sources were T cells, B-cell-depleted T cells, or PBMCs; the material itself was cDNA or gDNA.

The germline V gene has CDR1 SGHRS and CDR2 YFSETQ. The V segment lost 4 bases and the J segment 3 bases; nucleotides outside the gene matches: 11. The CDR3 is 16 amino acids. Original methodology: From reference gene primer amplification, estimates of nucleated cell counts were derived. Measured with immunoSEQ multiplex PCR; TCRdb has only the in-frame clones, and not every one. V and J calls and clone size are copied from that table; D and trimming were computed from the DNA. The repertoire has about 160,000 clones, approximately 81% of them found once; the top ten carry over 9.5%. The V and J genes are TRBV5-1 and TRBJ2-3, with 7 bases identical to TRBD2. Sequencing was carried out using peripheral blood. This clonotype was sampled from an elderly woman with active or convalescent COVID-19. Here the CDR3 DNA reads TGCGCCAGCAGCCCTCGGTGGGGCGGGGGTACAGATACGCAGTATTTT. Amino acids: CASSPRWGGGTDTQYF.